The 10 T cell receptor beta chains presented below share a single source sample, sequenced in a study of shared clonotypes between healthy human individuals. The method was immunoSEQ multiplex PCR; TCRdb's version includes in-frame clones alone and lacks a portion of them. Of under 600,000 clones in the sample, 90% to 96% were seen once. The sequenced material came from naive CD4+ T cells sorted from blood. The subset: CD45RA+ positively selected. Source of these receptors: a woman under 40 in good health.

A single count supports this clone. This rearrangement joins TRBV7-2 to TRBJ2-2; 8 bases are shared with TRBD2. Germline-derived CDR1 and CDR2 are SGHTA and FQGNSA. The CDR3 has 15 residues. After removal of 3 bases from V and 5 bases from J, the junction contained 5 bases not matched to a gene. Written as DNA, the CDR3 is TGTGCCAGCAGCTTGTCCGGGACTAGGACCGGGGAGCTGTTTTTT. Translating gives CASSLSGTRTGELFF.

The chain couples TRBV2 to TRBJ1-2; D gene ambiguous. V lost 9 bases, J lost 1 base, and 15 bases lay in between. Germline V gives CDR1 SNHLY, CDR2 FYNNEI. The CDR3 loop spans 14 amino acids. The CDR3 loop reads CAREKQSSNYGYTF. The DNA for the CDR3 is TGTGCCAGAGAGAAACAGAGCAGTAACTATGGCTACACCTTC.

The CDR3 coding sequence is TGTGCCAGCAGCCATCGGGAGCAGTACTTC. Translation gives CASSHREQYF. The rearrangement links TRBV14 to TRBJ2-7, with D hard to call. The CDR3 runs to 10 residues. CDR1 SGHDN and CDR2 FVKESK come from the germline V gene. The V end lost 3 bases, the J end lost 7 bases, and 4 bases lay between the germline ends.

This clone was seen a few times. The chain employs TRBV28 and TRBJ1-2; D may be TRBD1 (5 bases). The germline V gene encodes CDR1 MDHEN and CDR2 SYDVKM. The CDR3 runs 12 residues. V lost 5 bases, J lost 7 bases, and 11 bases lay in between. The CDR3 is CASSDLRGGYTF. DNA for the CDR3: TGTGCCAGCAGTGATCTAAGGGGTGGCTACACCTTC.

The genes are TRBV6-6 and TRBJ1-5; possible D gene TRBD1, 6 bases. The CDR3 extends over 15 amino acids. The germline V and J ends were trimmed by 4 bases and 2 bases, with 12 bases remaining between them. From germline, CDR1 is MNHNY and CDR2 SVGAGI (reference sequence). In DNA form, the CDR3 reads TGTGCCAGCAGTTCCGACAGGTCGGGCAATCAGCCCCAGCATTTT. It specifies CASSSDRSGNQPQHF.

V is TRBV4-1 and J is TRBJ2-1; TRBD2 aligns across 10 bases. The CDR3 runs to 20 residues. The trim removed 1 base at V and 7 bases at J, leaving 19 bases unmatched. Germline assignment: CDR1 MGHRA and CDR2 YSYEKL. The CDR3: CASSQVFPILAGGFGNEQFF. CDR3 DNA: TGCGCCAGCAGCCAAGTATTTCCCATCTTAGCGGGAGGTTTTGGGAATGAGCAGTTCTTC.

The rearrangement links TRBV28 to TRBJ2-5, with TRBD2 matching 9 bases. The J call may not be correct, given that the DNA end is closer to TRBJ2-7. This CDR3 is built from 15 residues. Germline V gene sequence: CDR1 MDHEN, CDR2 SYDVKM. The CDR3 protein is CASSFRLAGPYEQYF. The CDR3 nucleotides read TGTGCCAGCAGTTTCAGGCTAGCGGGACCCTACGAGCAGTACTTC.

This chain uses TRBV9 with TRBJ2-4; TRBD1 aligns across 10 bases. Germline V gene data show CDR1 as SGDLS and CDR2 as YYNGEE. The CDR3 runs 17 residues. The V segment lost 0 bases and the J segment 0 bases; nucleotides outside the gene matches: 3. In nucleotides, the CDR3 is TGTGCCAGCAGCGTAGAGGACAGGGGGTTAGCCAAAAACATTCAGTACTTC. Translated: CASSVEDRGLAKNIQYF.

The chain uses TRBV30 and TRBJ1-2; TRBD1 might be the D (6 bases). This CDR3 contains 17 residues. V lost 2 bases and J 0 bases, leaving 19 bases between the germline ends. The V gene's germline CDR1 is GTSNPN and CDR2 SVGIG (reference sequence). The CDR3 DNA follows: TGTGCCTGGAGTTCGGGGGCCGGACCGACCCCTAACTATGGCTACACCTTC. It specifies CAWSSGAGPTPNYGYTF. The full variable domain, its missing parts supplied by reference TRBV30 and TRBJ1-2, is SQTIHQWPATLVQPVGSPLSLECTVEGTSNPNLYWYRQAAGRGLQLLFYSVGIGQISSEVPQNLSASRPQDRQFILSSKKLLLSDSGFYLCAWSSGAGPTPNYGYTFGSGTRLTVV.

This rearrangement joins TRBV18 to TRBJ2-7, with 9 bases matching TRBD2. CDR3 length equals 15 residues. From germline, CDR1 is KGHSH and CDR2 LQKENI. The V gene end was trimmed by 2 bases and the J gene end by 3 bases; junction bases not matched to a gene: 5. The CDR3 sequence is CASSPIAGDGYEQYF. The CDR3 DNA reads as TGTGCCAGCTCACCAATAGCGGGAGATGGCTACGAGCAGTACTTC.